This paragraph covers one TCR beta chain sequence. Its cognate antigen is unknown. The data were taken from a study of blood T cells in healthy people across ages. Study outcomes and limitations: Roughly linearly, TCR beta diversity per million T cells fell as age increased. Versus aged donors, long-lived donors had higher diversity and more naive CD4+ cells.

The second PCR ran about 6 to 11 cycles with a sample-barcoded 5' primer and J-beta primers. Each of the samples gave a minimum of 2.5 million paired-end reads that contained CDR3. TCRdb re-called the 5' RACE reads with MiXCR, one entry per CDR3 protein. The sample lists about a million distinct CDR3 sequences, 35% to 40% occurring once. The germline V gene encodes CDR1 LGHNA and CDR2 YNFKEQ. The CDR3 totals 15 residues. Trimming removed 0 bases from V and 3 bases from J; junction bases left unmatched: 4. Russia was home to the donors, healthy Caucasian individuals aged about 6 to 90. The receptor comes from a man younger than 30 in good health. The chain joins TRBV4-2 to TRBJ1-1, with TRBD1 matching 7 bases. Sequencing was performed on blood. The CDR3 reads CASSQDRQGDTEAFF. CDR3 nucleotide sequence: TGTGCCAGCAGCCAAGATCGGCAGGGGGACACTGAAGCTTTCTTT.